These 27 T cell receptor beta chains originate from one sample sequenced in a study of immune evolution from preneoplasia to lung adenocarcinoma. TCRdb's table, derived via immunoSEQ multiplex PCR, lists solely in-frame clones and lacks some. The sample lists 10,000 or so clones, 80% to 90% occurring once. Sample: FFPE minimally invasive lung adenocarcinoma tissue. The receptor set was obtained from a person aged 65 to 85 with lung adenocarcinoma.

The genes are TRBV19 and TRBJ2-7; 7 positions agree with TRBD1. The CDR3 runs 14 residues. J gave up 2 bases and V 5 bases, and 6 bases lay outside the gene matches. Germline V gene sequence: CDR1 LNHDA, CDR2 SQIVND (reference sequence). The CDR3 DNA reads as TGTGCCAGTAGTGACGACAGGGTTGCCTACGAGCAGTACTTC. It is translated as CASSDDRVAYEQYF.

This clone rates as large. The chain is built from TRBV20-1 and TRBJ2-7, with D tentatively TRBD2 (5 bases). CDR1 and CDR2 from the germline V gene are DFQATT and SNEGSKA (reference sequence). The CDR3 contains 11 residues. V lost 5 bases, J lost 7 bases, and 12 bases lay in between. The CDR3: CSAAGSGEQYF. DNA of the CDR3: TGCAGTGCTGCGGGCTCGGGGGAGCAGTACTTC.

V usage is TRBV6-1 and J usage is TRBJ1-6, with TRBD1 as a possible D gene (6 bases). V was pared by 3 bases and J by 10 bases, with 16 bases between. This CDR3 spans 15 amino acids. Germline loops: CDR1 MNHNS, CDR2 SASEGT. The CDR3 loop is CASSDQAGTSSPLHF. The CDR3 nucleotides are TGTGCCAGCAGTGATCAGGCAGGGACAAGCTCACCCCTCCACTTT.

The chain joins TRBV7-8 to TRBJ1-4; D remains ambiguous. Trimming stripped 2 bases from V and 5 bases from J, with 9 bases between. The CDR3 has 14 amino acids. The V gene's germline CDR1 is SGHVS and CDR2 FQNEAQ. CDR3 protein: CASSLNSLNEKLFF. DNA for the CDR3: TGTGCCAGCAGCTTAAATAGTTTGAATGAAAAACTGTTTTTT.

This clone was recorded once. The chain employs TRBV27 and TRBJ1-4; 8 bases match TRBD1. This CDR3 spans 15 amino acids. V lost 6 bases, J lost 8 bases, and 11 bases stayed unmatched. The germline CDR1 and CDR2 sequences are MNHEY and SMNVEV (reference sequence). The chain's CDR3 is CASRQGAQKREKLFF. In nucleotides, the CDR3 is TGTGCCAGCAGGCAGGGGGCGCAGAAGAGGGAAAAACTGTTTTTT.

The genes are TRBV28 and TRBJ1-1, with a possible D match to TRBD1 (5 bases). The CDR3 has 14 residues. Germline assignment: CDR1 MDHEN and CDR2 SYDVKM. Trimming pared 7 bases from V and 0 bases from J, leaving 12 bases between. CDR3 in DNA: TGTGCCAGCACCGAGGGGCCTATGAACACTGAAGCTTTCTTT. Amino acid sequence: CASTEGPMNTEAFF.

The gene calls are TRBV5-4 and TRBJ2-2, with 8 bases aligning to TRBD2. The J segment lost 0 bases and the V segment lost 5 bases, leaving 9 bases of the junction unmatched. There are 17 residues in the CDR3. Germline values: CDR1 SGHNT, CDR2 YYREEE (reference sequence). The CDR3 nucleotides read TGTGCCAGCAGGGGCGGCGGGGGGACCGCGAACACCGGGGAGCTGTTTTTT. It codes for CASRGGGGTANTGELFF.

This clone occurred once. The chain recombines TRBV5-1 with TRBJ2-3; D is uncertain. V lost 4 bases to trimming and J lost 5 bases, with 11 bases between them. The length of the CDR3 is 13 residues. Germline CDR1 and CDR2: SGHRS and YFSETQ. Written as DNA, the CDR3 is TGCGCCAGCAGCCCCGACGTCGGAGATACGCAGTATTTT. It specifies CASSPDVGDTQYF. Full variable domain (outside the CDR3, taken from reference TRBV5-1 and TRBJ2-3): KAGVTQTPRYLIKTRGQQVTLSCSPISGHRSVSWYQQTPGQGLQFLFEYFSETQRNKGNFPGRFSGRQFSNSRSEMNVSTLELGDSALYLCASSPDVGDTQYFGPGTRLTVL.

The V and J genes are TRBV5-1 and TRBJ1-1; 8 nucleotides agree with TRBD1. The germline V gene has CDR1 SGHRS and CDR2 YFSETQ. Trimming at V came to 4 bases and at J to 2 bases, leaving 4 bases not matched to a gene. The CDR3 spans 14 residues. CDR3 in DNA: TGCGCCAGCAGCAGAGGACAGGGTAACACTGAAGCTTTCTTT. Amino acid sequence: CASSRGQGNTEAFF.

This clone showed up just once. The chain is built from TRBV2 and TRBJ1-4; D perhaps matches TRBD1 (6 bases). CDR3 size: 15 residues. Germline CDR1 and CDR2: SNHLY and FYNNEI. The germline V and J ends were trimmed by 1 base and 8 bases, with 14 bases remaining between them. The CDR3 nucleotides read TGTGCCAGCAGTGAAGGGCGGCCGGGGGGCGAAAAACTGTTTTTT. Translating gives CASSEGRPGGEKLFF.

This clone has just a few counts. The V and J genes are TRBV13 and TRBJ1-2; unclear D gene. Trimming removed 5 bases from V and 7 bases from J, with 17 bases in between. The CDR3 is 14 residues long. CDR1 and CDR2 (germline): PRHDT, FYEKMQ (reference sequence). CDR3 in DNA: TGTGCCAGCAGCCCTCGGGTAGGAGCCTCTGGCTACACCTTC. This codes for CASSPRVGASGYTF.

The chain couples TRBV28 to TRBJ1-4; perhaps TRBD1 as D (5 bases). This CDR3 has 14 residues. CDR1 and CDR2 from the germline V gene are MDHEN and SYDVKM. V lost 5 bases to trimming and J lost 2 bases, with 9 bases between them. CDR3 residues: CASSPWDTNEKLFF. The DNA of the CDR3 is TGTGCCAGCAGTCCATGGGACACTAATGAAAAACTGTTTTTT.

CDR3 loop: CASSPRVVGGNTIYF. The CDR3 DNA reads TGTGCCAGCAGCCCGCGGGTCGTCGGGGGAAACACCATATATTTT. The genes are TRBV5-6 and TRBJ1-3; no clear D. V lost 4 bases, J lost 4 bases, and 15 bases lay in between. The CDR3 is made up of 15 amino acids. Germline V CDR1 and CDR2: SGHDT, YYEEEE. The full variable domain, in which reference TRBV5-6 and TRBJ1-3 provide the parts outside the CDR3, is DAGVTQSPTHLIKTRGQQVTLRCSPKSGHDTVSWYQQALGQGPQFIFQYYEEEERQRGNFPDRFSGHQFPNYSSELNVNALLLGDSALYLCASSPRVVGGNTIYFGEGSWLTVV.

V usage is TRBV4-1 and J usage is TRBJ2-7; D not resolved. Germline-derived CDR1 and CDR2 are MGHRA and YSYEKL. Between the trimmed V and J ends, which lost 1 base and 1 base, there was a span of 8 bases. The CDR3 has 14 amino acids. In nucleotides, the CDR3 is TGCGCCAGCAGCCAAGTAAACCCGTCCTACGAGCAGTACTTC. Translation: CASSQVNPSYEQYF.

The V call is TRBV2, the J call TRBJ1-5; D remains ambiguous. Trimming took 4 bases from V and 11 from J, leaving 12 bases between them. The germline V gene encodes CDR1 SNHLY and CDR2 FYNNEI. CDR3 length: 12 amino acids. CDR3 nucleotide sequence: TGTGCCAGCAGTGGGGAATACGGGGCCCAGCATTTT. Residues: CASSGEYGAQHF.

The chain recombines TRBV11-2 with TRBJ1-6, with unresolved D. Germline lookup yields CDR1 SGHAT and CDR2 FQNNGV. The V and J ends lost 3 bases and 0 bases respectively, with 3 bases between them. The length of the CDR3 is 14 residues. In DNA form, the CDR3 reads TGTGCCAGCAGCTTTAGCTCCTATAATTCACCCCTCCACTTT. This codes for CASSFSSYNSPLHF.

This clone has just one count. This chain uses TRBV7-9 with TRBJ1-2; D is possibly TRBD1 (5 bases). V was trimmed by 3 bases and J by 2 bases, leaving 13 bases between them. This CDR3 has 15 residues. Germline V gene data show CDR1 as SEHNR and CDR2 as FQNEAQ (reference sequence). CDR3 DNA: TGTGCCAGCAGCTTGTCCGTAGGGGAGAACTATGGCTACACCTTC. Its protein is CASSLSVGENYGYTF. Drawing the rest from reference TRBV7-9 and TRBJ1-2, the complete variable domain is DTGVSQNPRHKITKRGQNVTFRCDPISEHNRLYWYRQTLGQGPEFLTYFQNEAQLEKSRLLSDRFSAERPKGSFSTLEIQRTEQGDSAMYLCASSLSVGENYGYTFGSGTRLTVV.

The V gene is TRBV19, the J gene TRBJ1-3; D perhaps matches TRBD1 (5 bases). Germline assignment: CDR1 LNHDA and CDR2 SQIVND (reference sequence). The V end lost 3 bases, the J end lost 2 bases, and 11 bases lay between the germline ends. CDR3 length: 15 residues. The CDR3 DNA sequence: TGTGCCAGTAGTATGCTAGAGACAGCTGGAAACACCATATATTTT. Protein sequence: CASSMLETAGNTIYF. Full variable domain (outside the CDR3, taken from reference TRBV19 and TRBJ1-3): DGGITQSPKYLFRKEGQNVTLSCEQNLNHDAMYWYRQDPGQGLRLIYYSQIVNDFQKGDIAEGYSVSREKKESFPLTVTSAQKNPTAFYLCASSMLETAGNTIYFGEGSWLTVV.

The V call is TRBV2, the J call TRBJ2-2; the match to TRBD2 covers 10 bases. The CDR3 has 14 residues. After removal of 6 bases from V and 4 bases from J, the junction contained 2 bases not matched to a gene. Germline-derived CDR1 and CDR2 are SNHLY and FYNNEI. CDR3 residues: CASSRLAGTGELFF. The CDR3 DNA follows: TGTGCCAGCAGCCGACTAGCGGGCACCGGGGAGCTGTTTTTT.

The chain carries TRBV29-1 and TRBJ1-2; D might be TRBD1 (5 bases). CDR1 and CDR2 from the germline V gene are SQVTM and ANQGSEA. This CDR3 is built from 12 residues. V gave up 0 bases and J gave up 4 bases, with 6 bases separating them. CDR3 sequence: CSVEDRAYGYTF. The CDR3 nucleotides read TGCAGCGTTGAAGACAGGGCCTATGGCTACACCTTC.

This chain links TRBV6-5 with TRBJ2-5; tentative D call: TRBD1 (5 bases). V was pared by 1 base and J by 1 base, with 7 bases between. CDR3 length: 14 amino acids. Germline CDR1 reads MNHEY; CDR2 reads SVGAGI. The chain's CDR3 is CASSYFGAQETQYF. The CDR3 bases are TGTGCCAGCAGTTACTTTGGGGCCCAAGAGACCCAGTACTTC.

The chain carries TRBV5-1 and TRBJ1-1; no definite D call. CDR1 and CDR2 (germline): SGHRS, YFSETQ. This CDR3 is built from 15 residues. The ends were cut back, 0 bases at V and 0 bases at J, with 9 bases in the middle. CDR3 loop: CASSLGRFMNTEAFF. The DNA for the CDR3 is TGCGCCAGCAGCTTGGGGCGATTTATGAACACTGAAGCTTTCTTT.

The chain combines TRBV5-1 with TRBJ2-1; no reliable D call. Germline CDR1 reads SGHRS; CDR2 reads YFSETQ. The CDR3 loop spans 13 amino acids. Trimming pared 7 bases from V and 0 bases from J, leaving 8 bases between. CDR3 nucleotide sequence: TGCGCCAGCCGACGCGTCTCCTACAATGAGCAGTTCTTC. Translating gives CASRRVSYNEQFF.

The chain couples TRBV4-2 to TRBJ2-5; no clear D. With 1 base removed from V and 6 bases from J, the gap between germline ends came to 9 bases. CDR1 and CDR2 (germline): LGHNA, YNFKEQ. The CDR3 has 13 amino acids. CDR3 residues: CASSQAGAKTQYF. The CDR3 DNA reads TGTGCCAGCAGCCAAGCCGGCGCCAAGACCCAGTACTTC.

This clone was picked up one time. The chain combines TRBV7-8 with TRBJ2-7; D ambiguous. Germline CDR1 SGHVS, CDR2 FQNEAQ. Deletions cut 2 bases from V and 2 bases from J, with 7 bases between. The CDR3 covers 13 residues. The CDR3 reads CASSLYGAYEQYF. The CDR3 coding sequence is TGTGCCAGCAGCTTATACGGAGCCTACGAGCAGTACTTC.

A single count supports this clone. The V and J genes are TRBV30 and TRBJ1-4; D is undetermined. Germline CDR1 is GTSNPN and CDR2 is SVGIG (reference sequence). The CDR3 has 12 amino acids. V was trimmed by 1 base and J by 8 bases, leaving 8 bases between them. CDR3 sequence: CAWSAGKEKLFF. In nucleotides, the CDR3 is TGTGCCTGGAGTGCGGGGAAAGAAAAACTGTTTTTT.

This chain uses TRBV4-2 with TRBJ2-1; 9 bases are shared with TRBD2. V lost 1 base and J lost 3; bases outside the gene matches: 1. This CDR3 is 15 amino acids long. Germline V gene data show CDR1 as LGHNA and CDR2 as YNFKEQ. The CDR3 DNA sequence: TGTGCCAGCAGCCAAGGCGGGGGGGACTACAATGAGCAGTTCTTC. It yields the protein CASSQGGGDYNEQFF.